This T cell receptor beta chain was sequenced for a study of shared clonotypes between healthy human individuals. This clone was detected many times. Germline lookup yields CDR1 SNHLY and CDR2 FYNNEI. This CDR3 spans 13 amino acids. The V and J ends lost 2 bases and 8 bases respectively, with 12 bases between them. It was 300 ng DNA, around 30,000 T cell genomes, that went into each replicate PCR of unsorted PBMC. Data came from immunoSEQ multiplex PCR; TCRdb stores just in-frame clones and leaves some out. This sample carries about 470,000 clones, about 85% of them seen once, and the ten largest clones take less than 15%.

Sequencing used PBMCs. This clonotype was sampled from a woman aged 40 to 55 in good health. Some clones in this sample may be carry-over from other donors' samples. The chain recombines TRBV2 with TRBJ1-2; D is uncertain. The CDR3 here is CASSETVDWGYTF. The CDR3 bases are TGTGCCAGCAGTGAAACCGTCGATTGGGGCTACACCTTC.